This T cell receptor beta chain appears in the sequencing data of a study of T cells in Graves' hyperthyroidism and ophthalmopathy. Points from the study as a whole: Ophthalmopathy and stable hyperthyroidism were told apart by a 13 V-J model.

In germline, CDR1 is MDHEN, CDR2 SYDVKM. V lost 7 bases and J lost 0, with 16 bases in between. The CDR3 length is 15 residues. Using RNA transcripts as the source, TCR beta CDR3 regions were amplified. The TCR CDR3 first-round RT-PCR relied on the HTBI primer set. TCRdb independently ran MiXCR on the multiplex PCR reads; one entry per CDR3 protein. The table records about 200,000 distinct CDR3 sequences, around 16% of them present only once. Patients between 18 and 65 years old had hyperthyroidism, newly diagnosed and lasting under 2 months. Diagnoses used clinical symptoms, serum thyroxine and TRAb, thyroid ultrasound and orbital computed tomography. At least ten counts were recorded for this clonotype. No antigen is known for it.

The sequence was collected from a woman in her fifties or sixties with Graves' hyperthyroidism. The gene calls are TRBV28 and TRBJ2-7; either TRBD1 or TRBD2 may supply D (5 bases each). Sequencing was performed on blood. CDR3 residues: CASNNLGDGSYEQYF. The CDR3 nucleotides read TGTGCCAGCAACAACTTGGGGGACGGCTCCTACGAGCAGTACTTC.